This T cell receptor (beta chain) was recorded in a study of cytomegalovirus exposure and HLA in healthy donors. Study-level points and caveats: Presence/absence analysis assumed near-uniform sequencing depth across donors.

V dropped 3 bases and J dropped 6 bases, with 9 bases sitting between them. The CDR3 totals 12 residues. CDR1 ENHRY and CDR2 SYGVKD come from the germline V gene. To note about this clone: Its antigen is unidentified.

The PCR was carried out with 60 Vbeta primers and 13 Jbeta primers. Sequencing was performed with immunoSEQ multiplex PCR; in TCRdb, only in-frame clones are kept and a portion is missing. Reported are approximately 76,000 clones; the ten largest clones contain 3% to 4%. V and J are TRBV10-3 and TRBJ2-7; D might be TRBD1 (5 bases). Sequencing input: PBMCs. The sequence was collected from a man aged 18 to 30 in good health and CMV-seropositive. This chain's CDR3 is CAISEAGLEQYF. The CDR3 DNA sequence: TGTGCCATCAGTGAAGCAGGGCTCGAGCAGTACTTC.